This entry is about one TCR beta chain. Looked up from germline, CDR1 is LNHDA and CDR2 is SQIVND (reference sequence). The CDR3 has 15 amino acids. V was trimmed by 3 bases and J by 2 bases, leaving 11 bases between them. These data belong to a study of radiotherapy plus CTLA-4 blockade in lung cancer. Profiling relied on immunoSEQ multiplex PCR, and the TCRdb table lists in-frame clones only, not all of them. The data show 55,000 to 65,000 clones, approximately 76% seen once. Sequencing was performed on peripheral blood, taken from a patient treated with radiotherapy plus ipilimumab. The chain couples TRBV19 to TRBJ2-1, with a weak D call TRBD2 (5 bases). The clonotype was recovered from a human donor with non-small cell lung cancer who had a complete response to radiotherapy plus ipilimumab. The CDR3 loop reads CASSMEDRAYNEQFF. The CDR3 nucleotides read TGTGCCAGTAGTATGGAGGACCGTGCCTACAATGAGCAGTTCTTC.